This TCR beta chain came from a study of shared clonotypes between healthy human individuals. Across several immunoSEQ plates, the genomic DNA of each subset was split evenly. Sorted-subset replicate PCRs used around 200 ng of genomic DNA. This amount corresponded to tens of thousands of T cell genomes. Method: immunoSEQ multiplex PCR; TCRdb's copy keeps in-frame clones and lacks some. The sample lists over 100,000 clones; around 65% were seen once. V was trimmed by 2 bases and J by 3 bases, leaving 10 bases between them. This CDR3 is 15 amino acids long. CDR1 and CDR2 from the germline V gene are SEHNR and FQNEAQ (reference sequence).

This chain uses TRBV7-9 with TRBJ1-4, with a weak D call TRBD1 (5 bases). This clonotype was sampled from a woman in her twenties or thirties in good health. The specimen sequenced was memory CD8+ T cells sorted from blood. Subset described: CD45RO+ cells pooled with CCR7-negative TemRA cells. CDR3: CASSLIGGANEKLFF. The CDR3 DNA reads TGTGCCAGCAGCTTAATTGGGGGGGCTAATGAAAAACTGTTTTTT. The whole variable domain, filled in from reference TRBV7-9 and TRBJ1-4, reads DTGVSQNPRHKITKRGQNVTFRCDPISEHNRLYWYRQTLGQGPEFLTYFQNEAQLEKSRLLSDRFSAERPKGSFSTLEIQRTEQGDSAMYLCASSLIGGANEKLFFGSGTQLSVL.